Listed below are T cell receptor beta chains from one sample, sequenced in a study of response to subunit inactivated influenza vaccine. Each CDR3 protein gets one entry after TCRdb re-called the RT-PCR reads with MiXCR. The sample consists of roughly 650,000 distinct CDR3 sequences, 15% to 19% of them appearing once. The sequencing used PBMCs from blood, collected 11 to 12 days after vaccination. The receptors stem from a man in his forties or fifties who received an inactivated influenza vaccine. The CDR3 runs from the conserved cysteine through the conserved F or W. D genes are given only for firm matches. Clone size is stated in some rows and not others, as once, few, many or a class when expanded.

j_call clone_size cdr3_length v_call d_call cdr3_aa cdr3_nt
TRBJ2-4 . 14 TRBV20-1 . CSASEGWAKNIQYF TGCAGTGCTAGCGAGGGGTGGGCCAAAAACATTCAGTACTTC
TRBJ2-3 . 15 TRBV11-2 . CASSLGTAATDTQYF TGTGCCAGCAGCTTAGGAACGGCAGCCACAGATACGCAGTATTTT
TRBJ2-7 . 14 TRBV30 TRBD1 CAWGPGQGAREQYF TGTGCCTGGGGGCCCGGACAGGGGGCGAGGGAGCAGTACTTC
TRBJ2-1 . 16 TRBV2 TRBD1 CASSRSTGLRSNEQFF TGTGCCAGCAGCCGATCGACAGGGCTACGTTCCAATGAGCAGTTCTTC
TRBJ2-5 few 16 TRBV12-3/TRBV12-4 . CAITVFRSGSGETQYF TGTGCCATCACAGTTTTTAGGAGTGGCTCGGGTGAGACCCAGTACTTC
TRBJ1-6 . 13 TRBV30 . CAWGIQEGSPLHF TGTGCCTGGGGTATACAGGAAGGGTCACCCCTCCACTTT
TRBJ2-3 . 14 TRBV12-3/TRBV12-4 . CASSPSAPADTQYF TGTGCCAGCAGTCCCTCCGCCCCAGCAGATACGCAGTATTTT
TRBJ2-5 once 14 TRBV10-3 TRBD2 CAIRPLAASETQYF TGTGCCATCAGACCACTAGCGGCCTCAGAGACCCAGTACTTC
TRBJ2-2 few 17 TRBV7-6 TRBD2 CASSFSTSGTNTGELFF TGTGCCAGCAGCTTTTCTACTAGCGGAACGAACACCGGGGAGCTGTTTTTT
TRBJ2-1 few 13 TRBV20-1 TRBD2 CSAHLAGYNEQFF TGCAGTGCCCATCTAGCGGGGTACAATGAGCAGTTCTTC
TRBJ2-7 few 11 TRBV5-1 . CASSGGLEQYF TGCGCCAGCAGCGGGGGGCTTGAGCAGTACTTC
TRBJ2-5 . 17 TRBV7-2 TRBD2 CASSQGLAGALRETQYF TGTGCCAGCAGCCAAGGACTAGCGGGAGCCCTCCGGGAGACCCAGTACTTC
TRBJ2-1 few 16 TRBV12-3/TRBV12-4 TRBD2 CASSRLAGAKNNEQFF TGTGCCAGCAGTCGTCTAGCGGGGGCCAAAAACAATGAGCAGTTCTTC
TRBJ2-1 . 15 TRBV29-1 . CSVEAMQGGDYEQFF TGCAGCGTTGAAGCGATGCAGGGAGGCGACTATGAGCAGTTCTTC
TRBJ1-2 . 13 TRBV11-2 . CASRMGQGRGYTF TGTGCCAGCAGGATGGGGCAGGGCCGCGGCTACACCTTC
TRBJ2-2 . 17 TRBV30 . CACSPSSSTRDTGELFF TGTGCCTGCAGCCCCTCAAGCTCCACCAGAGACACCGGGGAGCTGTTTTTT
TRBJ1-4 . 17 TRBV2 . CASSEWGKALTNEKLFF TGTGCCAGCAGTGAGTGGGGCAAGGCTTTAACTAATGAAAAACTGTTTTTT
TRBJ2-7 few 15 TRBV9 TRBD2 CASSVHSGSAYEQYF TGTGCCAGCAGCGTACACAGCGGGAGCGCCTACGAGCAGTACTTC
TRBJ2-2 . 16 TRBV5-5 . CASSLGRGIQGGELFF TGTGCCAGCAGCTTGGGCAGGGGAATCCAAGGCGGGGAGCTGTTTTTT
TRBJ2-7 . 15 TRBV2 . CASRRPGQPNYEQYF TGTGCCAGCAGGAGACCGGGACAACCGAACTACGAGCAGTACTTC
TRBJ2-7 many 13 TRBV2 TRBD1 CASKQGFSYEQYF TGTGCCAGCAAACAGGGGTTTTCCTACGAGCAGTACTTC
TRBJ1-2 . 12 TRBV6-5 TRBD1 CASRTGYYGYTF TGTGCCAGCAGGACAGGGTACTATGGCTACACCTTC
TRBJ2-5 . 11 TRBV20-1 . CSAVQGETQYF TGCAGTGCTGTCCAGGGAGAGACCCAGTACTTC
TRBJ2-1 few 19 TRBV18 TRBD2 CASSPQRTSGGASYNEQFF TGTGCCAGCTCACCACAGCGGACTAGCGGGGGGGCTTCCTACAATGAGCAGTTCTTC
TRBJ2-2 few 17 TRBV5-6 TRBD2 CASSLVGLAGVTGELFF TGTGCCAGCAGCTTGGTGGGACTAGCGGGAGTTACCGGGGAGCTGTTTTTT
TRBJ1-5 . 15 TRBV20-1 . CSARDWGGSNQPQHF TGCAGTGCTAGAGACTGGGGGGGTAGCAATCAGCCCCAGCATTTT
TRBJ1-3 . 15 TRBV6-1 . CASFPGQTSGNTIYF TGTGCCAGCTTCCCGGGGCAGACCTCTGGAAACACCATATATTTT
TRBJ2-7 many 16 TRBV15 . CATSTGVGLLVLEQYF TGTGCCACCAGCACCGGGGTGGGACTCCTTGTCCTCGAGCAGTACTTC
TRBJ2-1 . 15 TRBV28 TRBD1 CASSSGQGATNEQFF TGTGCCAGCAGTTCGGGACAGGGGGCGACCAATGAGCAGTTCTTC
TRBJ2-3 many 13 TRBV20-1 . CSAPAQLAGTQYF TGCAGTGCTCCCGCCCAACTGGCGGGTACGCAGTATTTT
TRBJ2-7 . 13 TRBV29-1 . CSAWTVSSYEQYF TGCAGCGCCTGGACAGTAAGCTCCTACGAGCAGTACTTC
TRBJ2-5 few 14 TRBV27 . CASSSDSRQETQYF TGTGCCAGCAGTTCCGACAGCCGCCAAGAGACCCAGTACTTC
TRBJ2-3 few 11 TRBV20-1 . CSASKGHTQYF TGCAGTGCTAGTAAGGGGCATACGCAGTATTTT
TRBJ1-5 . 13 TRBV7-8 . CASSLGRGQPQHF TGTGCCAGCAGCTTAGGTCGGGGTCAGCCCCAGCATTTT
TRBJ2-3 . 13 TRBV12-3/TRBV12-4 TRBD2 CASKKTSADTQYF TGTGCCAGCAAAAAAACTAGCGCAGATACGCAGTATTTT
TRBJ2-1 many 18 TRBV7-6 TRBD2 CASSLIWRLAGGDNEQFF TGTGCCAGCAGCTTAATTTGGAGACTAGCGGGGGGGGACAATGAGCAGTTCTTC
TRBJ2-7 few 14 TRBV28 . CASSSDTVFYEQYF TGTGCCAGCAGTTCGGACACGGTTTTCTACGAGCAGTACTTC
TRBJ2-3 few 14 TRBV5-4 . CASSLRQGGDTQYF TGTGCCAGCAGCTTGCGGCAGGGCGGCGATACGCAGTATTTT
TRBJ2-5 few 16 TRBV5-1 . CASSLALDSAQETQYF TGCGCCAGCAGCTTGGCCTTGGACAGTGCCCAAGAGACCCAGTACTTC
TRBJ1-2 . 13 TRBV12-3/TRBV12-4 . CASTRTLGYGYTF TGTGCCAGCACCCGGACCCTTGGCTATGGCTACACCTTC
TRBJ2-3 . 14 TRBV15 . CATSRTGRTDTQYF TGTGCCACCAGCAGGACAGGCCGTACGGATACGCAGTATTTT
TRBJ1-1 . 14 TRBV3-1 . CASSQSEKGTKAFF TGTGCCAGCAGCCAATCCGAAAAGGGGACAAAAGCTTTCTTT
TRBJ2-7 few 13 TRBV15 . CATSNRDFQGQYF TGTGCCACCAGCAACCGGGACTTCCAGGGGCAGTACTTC
TRBJ1-4 . 15 TRBV4-1 TRBD1 CASSQDRGENEKLFF TGCGCCAGCAGCCAGGACAGGGGGGAGAATGAAAAACTGTTTTTT
TRBJ2-2 many 13 TRBV12-3/TRBV12-4 . CASRQGWSGELFF TGTGCCAGCAGGCAGGGGTGGTCCGGGGAGCTGTTTTTT
TRBJ2-1 many 13 TRBV5-1 . CASSLGQGGEQFF TGCGCCAGCAGCTTGGGACAGGGAGGTGAGCAGTTCTTC
TRBJ2-1 many 20 TRBV4-3 . CASSQDSYSGGGGKRNEQFF TGCGCCAGCAGCCAAGATAGTTACTCAGGGGGCGGGGGGAAGAGGAATGAGCAGTTCTTC
TRBJ2-2 . 14 TRBV27 . CASSFGTSTGELFF TGTGCCAGCAGTTTCGGGACGTCCACCGGGGAGCTGTTTTTT
TRBJ1-1 few 13 TRBV15 . CATSRTSDTEAFF TGTGCCACCAGCAGGACATCTGACACTGAAGCTTTCTTT
TRBJ2-1 . 14 TRBV2 TRBD1 CASSHRDRGNEQFF TGTGCCAGCAGCCACCGGGACAGGGGCAATGAGCAGTTCTTC
TRBJ2-2 many 16 TRBV4-3 TRBD2 CASSPRAGLGTGELFF TGCGCCAGCAGTCCTAGAGCGGGGCTAGGGACCGGGGAGCTGTTTTTT
TRBJ2-6 . 15 TRBV20-1 TRBD2 CSASGGSSGANVLTF TGCAGTGCTAGCGGGGGGTCCTCTGGGGCCAACGTCCTGACTTTC
TRBJ2-3 . 13 TRBV12-3/TRBV12-4 . CASTQSGTDTQYF TGTGCCAGCACTCAATCCGGCACAGATACGCAGTATTTT
TRBJ2-2 few 15 TRBV11-2 TRBD1 CASREGQGTTGELFF TGTGCCAGCAGAGAGGGACAGGGGACGACCGGGGAGCTGTTTTTT
TRBJ2-7 few 14 TRBV21-1 . CASNQDYPTYEQYF TGTGCCAGCAACCAAGACTATCCGACATACGAGCAGTACTTC